This is a list of T cell receptor beta chains from one sample in a study of regulatory T cells in long-lasting Graves disease. Via MiXCR, TCRdb re-called the multiplex PCR reads, giving one row per CDR3 protein. The sample holds a few hundred thousand distinct CDR3 sequences, about 16% seen once. The sample was also linked to a second study, of T cells in Graves' hyperthyroidism and ophthalmopathy.

The source material was peripheral blood mononuclear cells (PBMCs), sampled at new diagnosis, from a patient treated with antithyroid drugs. The receptors were sampled from a woman aged 18-30 years with Graves disease. The CDR3 runs from the conserved cysteine through the conserved F or W. Each record gives: J gene, V gene, CDR3 protein.

j_gene: TRBJ2-5
v_gene: TRBV6-2/TRBV6-3
CDR3aa: CASSTTKRPQETQYF

j_gene: TRBJ2-3
v_gene: TRBV20-1
CDR3aa: CSASKGTDTQYF

j_gene: TRBJ2-7
v_gene: TRBV28
CDR3aa: CASGGLFYEQYF

j_gene: TRBJ2-1
v_gene: TRBV14
CDR3aa: CASSQGVRSTYNEQFF

j_gene: TRBJ2-5
v_gene: TRBV6-9
CDR3aa: CASSYQRGAQETQYF

j_gene: TRBJ1-3
v_gene: TRBV12-3/TRBV12-4
CDR3aa: CASSNSRTGSGNTIYF

j_gene: TRBJ1-2
v_gene: TRBV28
CDR3aa: CASRVEANYGYTF

j_gene: TRBJ2-3
v_gene: TRBV15
CDR3aa: CATSRGGTRQATDTQYF

j_gene: TRBJ2-7
v_gene: TRBV10-3
CDR3aa: CAISESAGTAMSYEQYF

j_gene: TRBJ2-1
v_gene: TRBV5-1
CDR3aa: CASSLDLAGDNEQFF

j_gene: TRBJ2-1
v_gene: TRBV30
CDR3aa: CAWRGGGDEQFF

j_gene: TRBJ1-2
v_gene: TRBV27
CDR3aa: CASSLKGYGYTF

j_gene: TRBJ2-1
v_gene: TRBV2
CDR3aa: CASSDDGRLNNEQFF

j_gene: TRBJ2-6
v_gene: TRBV10-2
CDR3aa: CASRPGTSGVSGANVLTF

j_gene: TRBJ2-5
v_gene: TRBV11-2
CDR3aa: CASSILRQVQETQYF

j_gene: TRBJ2-7
v_gene: TRBV10-2
CDR3aa: CASSEFRGLNSYEQYF

j_gene: TRBJ2-3
v_gene: TRBV7-2
CDR3aa: CASSRTSGSPGTQYF

j_gene: TRBJ1-4
v_gene: TRBV20-1
CDR3aa: CSARDHKGLEEKLFF

j_gene: TRBJ2-3
v_gene: TRBV29-1
CDR3aa: CSVEVAADTQYF

j_gene: TRBJ2-5
v_gene: TRBV29-1
CDR3aa: CSVLGQGQEAQYF

j_gene: TRBJ2-3
v_gene: TRBV20-1
CDR3aa: CSAKDRGVNTQYF

j_gene: TRBJ2-7
v_gene: TRBV20-1
CDR3aa: CSARAGTGLYEQYF

j_gene: TRBJ2-1
v_gene: TRBV12-3/TRBV12-4
CDR3aa: CASSTFGLAEYNEQFF

j_gene: TRBJ2-3
v_gene: TRBV24-1
CDR3aa: CATSDFTDTQYF

j_gene: TRBJ2-1
v_gene: TRBV20-1
CDR3aa: CSVPGTSGSRSYNEQFF

j_gene: TRBJ2-1
v_gene: TRBV14
CDR3aa: CASSTLAAPSYNEQFF

j_gene: TRBJ2-5
v_gene: TRBV20-1
CDR3aa: CSASWEQETQYF

j_gene: TRBJ2-1
v_gene: TRBV5-1
CDR3aa: CASSLNRGVSYNEQFF

j_gene: TRBJ1-4
v_gene: TRBV18
CDR3aa: CASSPDRENEKLFF

j_gene: TRBJ2-2
v_gene: TRBV20-1
CDR3aa: CSATPFPAGGTGELFF

j_gene: TRBJ1-1
v_gene: TRBV20-1
CDR3aa: CVGQAQAFF

j_gene: TRBJ2-5
v_gene: TRBV7-7
CDR3aa: CASSRTSREETQYF

j_gene: TRBJ2-7
v_gene: TRBV5-1
CDR3aa: CASSLELAPREQYF

j_gene: TRBJ1-6
v_gene: TRBV7-6
CDR3aa: CASSSTRPGLGQSSPLHF

j_gene: TRBJ2-7
v_gene: TRBV9
CDR3aa: CASSQGGLKDEQYF

j_gene: TRBJ1-1
v_gene: TRBV20-1
CDR3aa: CSAQTGGNTEAFF

j_gene: TRBJ1-5
v_gene: TRBV5-1
CDR3aa: CASSLGQGKPQHF

j_gene: TRBJ2-7
v_gene: TRBV27
CDR3aa: CASSFSRLAGGPYEQYF

j_gene: TRBJ2-1
v_gene: TRBV3-1
CDR3aa: CASSRGRSAEQFF

j_gene: TRBJ1-1
v_gene: TRBV5-1
CDR3aa: CASSSKQGAGGEANTEAFF

j_gene: TRBJ1-1
v_gene: TRBV18
CDR3aa: CASSPRGQMNTEAFF

j_gene: TRBJ1-3
v_gene: TRBV5-1
CDR3aa: CASNPDGLSGNTIYF

j_gene: TRBJ2-4
v_gene: TRBV20-1
CDR3aa: CSAPRDVLAKNIQYF

j_gene: TRBJ1-2
v_gene: TRBV7-2
CDR3aa: CASSQDRASGYTF

j_gene: TRBJ2-1
v_gene: TRBV27
CDR3aa: CASSLYTTPGSEQFF